The clone carrying this T cell receptor beta chain has at least ten counts. The antigen is not known. Ophthalmopathy patients had Clinical Activity Score at least 3, NOSPECS grade at least 4, duration under 3 months. Patients were excluded for uncontrolled infection, other autoimmune disease, pregnancy or lactation. Germline V lookup: CDR1 SGHAT, CDR2 FQNNGV. Losses at the gene ends were 3 bases for V and 4 bases for J; bases not matched to a gene: 1. This CDR3 has 13 residues. Researchers amplified the TCR beta CDR3 regions from RNA transcripts. The HTBI set primed first-round TCR CDR3 RT-PCR. TCRdb called the multiplex PCR reads again in MiXCR, with one record for every CDR3 protein. The repertoire holds approximately 610,000 distinct CDR3 sequences, with around 15% as singletons. This entry comes from a study of T cells in Graves' hyperthyroidism and ophthalmopathy. Study-wide background: Peripheral blood was secured at the point of initial diagnosis, before any treatment.

The study, taken as a whole, reports: Among clonotypes expanded in thyroid above 0.001, most were also found in blood.

The chain has TRBV11-2 and TRBJ2-5; 8 bases fit TRBD1. The receptor was derived from a woman in her 40s with Graves' ophthalmopathy. Sequencing was performed on blood. This CDR3 is CASSFTGGETQYF. CDR3 nucleotide sequence: TGTGCCAGCAGCTTTACAGGGGGAGAGACCCAGTACTTC.